Below are 27 T cell receptor beta chains sequenced from a single sample in a study of Ad26.COV2.S vaccination and SARS-CoV-2 variants. The repertoire was sequenced with immunoSEQ multiplex PCR; TCRdb's copy has only in-frame clones and lacks some. The repertoire holds about 140,000 clones, with 86% as singletons. Sequencing used peripheral blood, obtained after recovery from COVID-19. These TCRs come from a human donor who had recovered from COVID-19.

This clone has a single count. The J gene is TRBJ1-2, the V gene TRBV28; TRBD1 is a possible D gene (5 bases). Trimming took off 5 bases at V and 0 bases at J, with 10 bases between the two ends. Germline V gene sequence: CDR1 MDHEN, CDR2 SYDVKM. The CDR3 contains 14 residues. The DNA for the CDR3 is TGTGCCAGCAGTAATGGGGGACCTAACTATGGCTACACCTTC. This sequence encodes CASSNGGPNYGYTF.

The chain recombines TRBV19 with TRBJ1-4, with D maybe TRBD1 (5 bases). V shed 9 bases and J shed 5 bases, with 13 bases lying between them. CDR1 is LNHDA, CDR2 SQIVND, per germline (reference sequence). The CDR3 runs to 13 residues. CDR3 loop: CASSTARNEKLFF. CDR3 nucleotide sequence: TGTGCCAGCTCGACAGCCAGAAATGAAAAACTGTTTTTT. Together with reference TRBV19 and TRBJ1-4, the CDR3 gives the full variable domain: DGGITQSPKYLFRKEGQNVTLSCEQNLNHDAMYWYRQDPGQGLRLIYYSQIVNDFQKGDIAEGYSVSREKKESFPLTVTSAQKNPTAFYLCASSTARNEKLFFGSGTQLSVL.

The chain couples TRBV10-2 to TRBJ1-6; TRBD1 aligns across 12 bases. Germline V gene sequence: CDR1 WSHSY, CDR2 SAAADI. This CDR3 has 14 amino acids. V gave up 6 bases and J gave up 7 bases; unmatched junction bases: 1. CDR3 bases: TGCGCCAGCAGGGGACAGGGGGCGAATTCACCCCTCCACTTT. It encodes CASRGQGANSPLHF.

This clone is a singleton in its sample. This sequence joins TRBV9 and TRBJ2-5, with a tentative D call TRBD2 (6 bases). The CDR3 contains 14 residues. Trimming removed 4 bases from V and 5 bases from J, with 15 bases in between. The germline V gene has CDR1 SGDLS and CDR2 YYNGEE. The CDR3 coding sequence is TGTGCCAGCAGCCCTTCAACAAGCGGGGAGACCCAGTACTTC. This encodes CASSPSTSGETQYF.

CDR3 bases: TGTGCCAGCAGTTACTCGAAGGAAGGGAACACTGAAGCTTTCTTT. Encoded protein: CASSYSKEGNTEAFF. V and J are TRBV6-5 and TRBJ1-1; D unclear. Germline CDR1 is MNHEY and CDR2 is SVGAGI. V was cut by 0 bases and J by 1 base, with 9 bases left in between. The CDR3 contains 15 residues.

The V and J genes are TRBV6-5 and TRBJ2-1, with D hard to call. Trimming pared 6 bases from V and 6 bases from J, leaving 9 bases between. The CDR3 length is 12 residues. Germline V lookup: CDR1 MNHEY, CDR2 SVGAGI. The CDR3, as DNA: TGTGCCAGCAGGTCGGGCACCAATGAGCAGTTCTTC. Its protein product is CASRSGTNEQFF.

This rearrangement joins TRBV7-2 to TRBJ1-6; D uncertain. Trimming pared 1 base from V and 0 bases from J, leaving 7 bases between. CDR3 length: 16 residues. Germline V gene sequence: CDR1 SGHTA, CDR2 FQGNSA. DNA for the CDR3: TGTGCCAGCAGCTTAGGTGTTGGCTCCTATAATTCACCCCTCCACTTT. Translating gives CASSLGVGSYNSPLHF.

This chain uses TRBV3-1 (or the pseudogene TRBV3-2) with TRBJ2-2, with D hard to call. Germline-derived CDR1 and CDR2 are LGHDT and YNNKEL (reference sequence). This CDR3 comprises 11 residues. The V and J ends lost 5 bases and 6 bases respectively, with 4 bases between them. The CDR3 DNA is TGTGCCAGCAGCACTCCCGGGGAGCTGTTTTTT. It is translated as CASSTPGELFF.

The chain couples TRBV29-1 to TRBJ2-7; maybe TRBD2 (7 bases). Trimming took off 3 bases at V and 5 bases at J, with 23 bases between the two ends. The CDR3 has 16 residues. Germline CDR1 reads SQVTM; CDR2 reads ANQGSEA. The CDR3 sequence: CSVETRGGSLSDEQYF. CDR3 DNA sequence: TGCAGCGTTGAGACTAGGGGGGGGAGCCTTTCGGACGAGCAGTACTTC.

V is TRBV6-1 and J is TRBJ2-7; D is ambiguous. CDR3 size: 14 residues. V lost 3 bases and J 0 bases, leaving 9 bases between the germline ends. The germline gives CDR1 MNHNS, CDR2 SASEGT. CDR3 in amino acids: CASSDPTYSYEQYF. CDR3 in DNA: TGTGCCAGCAGTGACCCGACGTACTCCTACGAGCAGTACTTC.

V and J are TRBV11-2 and TRBJ1-4, with D unclear. The germline CDR1 and CDR2 sequences are SGHAT and FQNNGV. Trimming removed 4 bases from V and 8 bases from J, with 11 bases in between. There are 13 residues in the CDR3. In nucleotides, the CDR3 is TGTGCCAGCAGCTCCCCTTTGTCGGAAAAACTGTTTTTT. As protein: CASSSPLSEKLFF.

The genes are TRBV19 and TRBJ2-5; D remains ambiguous. The CDR3 length is 11 residues. With 6 bases removed from V and 1 base from J, the gap between germline ends came to 3 bases. Germline CDR1 reads LNHDA; CDR2 reads SQIVND (reference sequence). The CDR3 region is CASSTQETQYF. Here the CDR3 DNA reads TGTGCCAGTAGCACCCAAGAGACCCAGTACTTC.

The chain combines TRBV6-5 with TRBJ1-1; a possible D gene is TRBD1 (5 bases). Germline V gene sequence: CDR1 MNHEY, CDR2 SVGAGI. Trimming took off 6 bases at V and 1 base at J, with 9 bases between the two ends. The length of the CDR3 is 13 residues. CDR3 amino acids: CASRYQGNTEAFF. The DNA of the CDR3 is TGTGCCAGCAGATATCAGGGGAACACTGAAGCTTTCTTT.

This chain joins TRBV30 and TRBJ1-6; D remains unclear. Per the germline V gene, CDR1 is GTSNPN and CDR2 is SVGIG (reference sequence). This CDR3 region has 15 residues. V was clipped by 2 bases and J by 0 bases, with 8 bases between them. DNA for the CDR3: TGTGCCTGGAGTACGGCGAGCTCCTATAATTCACCCCTCCACTTT. Encoded protein: CAWSTASSYNSPLHF.

The J gene is TRBJ1-2, the V gene TRBV2; unclear D gene. Trimming left V 11 bases short and J 4 bases short, with 17 bases between. The CDR3 runs to 13 residues. CDR1 and CDR2 from the germline V gene are SNHLY and FYNNEI. CDR3 region: CASLPRSAYGYTF. The DNA of the CDR3 is TGTGCCTCCCTACCCCGGAGCGCCTATGGCTACACCTTC. The full variable domain, rest sourced from reference TRBV2 and TRBJ1-2, is EPEVTQTPSHQVTQMGQEVILRCVPISNHLYFYWYRQILGQKVEFLVSFYNNEISEKSEIFDDQFSVERPDGSNFTLKIRSTKLEDSAMYFCASLPRSAYGYTFGSGTRLTVV.

This clone was counted a few times. The chain joins TRBV7-6 to TRBJ1-1; unclear D gene. Germline-derived CDR1 and CDR2 are SGHVS and FNYEAQ. The CDR3 runs to 13 residues. V lost 5 bases, J lost 1 base, and 8 bases lay in between. CDR3 region: CASSQPENTEAFF. The CDR3 DNA is TGTGCCAGCAGCCAACCAGAGAACACTGAAGCTTTCTTT.

The chain has TRBV7-9 and TRBJ2-2, with 9 bases aligning to TRBD1. This CDR3 comprises 16 residues. Unmatched junction bases numbered 10, after V lost 5 bases and J lost 6 bases. Germline-derived CDR1 and CDR2 are SEHNR and FQNEAQ (reference sequence). The CDR3 sequence is CASSDSGTGRPGELFF. CDR3 bases: TGTGCCAGCAGCGACTCCGGGACAGGGCGGCCCGGGGAGCTGTTTTTT.

The chain is built from TRBV5-5 and TRBJ1-2; 7 bases are a match to TRBD1. The ends lost 4 bases at V and 8 bases at J; junction bases unmatched: 11. The germline gives CDR1 SGHKS, CDR2 YYEKEE (reference sequence). This CDR3 comprises 14 residues. The CDR3, as DNA: TGTGCCAGCAGCCAAGGCTACAGGGGCTGGGGCTACACCTTC. Translation: CASSQGYRGWGYTF.

The chain has TRBV6-5 and TRBJ1-1; 7 bases agree with TRBD1. Per the germline V gene, CDR1 is MNHEY and CDR2 is SVGAGI. CDR3 length: 15 residues. V gave up 0 bases and J gave up 8 bases; unmatched junction bases: 9. The CDR3 loop is CASSYSIPTGVEAFF. In DNA, the CDR3 is TGTGCCAGCAGTTACTCGATCCCTACAGGGGTGGAAGCTTTCTTT.

This clone was counted a few times. The gene calls are TRBV2 and TRBJ2-7, with unresolved D. V dropped 7 bases and J dropped 0 bases, with 10 bases sitting between them. This CDR3 is 13 amino acids long. Germline CDR1 reads SNHLY; CDR2 reads FYNNEI. CDR3 residues: CASKRADSYEQYF. For the CDR3, the DNA is TGTGCCAGCAAAAGGGCCGACTCCTACGAGCAGTACTTC.

The chain carries TRBV6-2 or TRBV6-3 and TRBJ1-1; tentatively, D is TRBD1 (5 bases). V was clipped by 4 bases and J by 11 bases, with 11 bases between them. This CDR3 has 11 amino acids. Per germline, CDR1 MNHEY and CDR2 SVGEGT. The chain's CDR3 is CASSLGGRAFF. CDR3 nucleotide sequence: TGTGCCAGCAGTTTGGGGGGACGGGCTTTCTTT.

The rearrangement links TRBV3-1 (or the pseudogene TRBV3-2) to TRBJ1-5, with TRBD1 matching 7 bases. The CDR3 is 15 residues long. Per the germline V gene, CDR1 is LGHDT and CDR2 is YNNKEL (reference sequence). Trimming took 3 bases from V and 0 from J; bases not matched to a gene: 2. The CDR3, as DNA: TGTGCCAGCAGCCAGGGACAGAATAGCAATCAGCCCCAGCATTTT. Amino acid sequence: CASSQGQNSNQPQHF.

The rearrangement uses TRBV12-2 and TRBJ2-5; the table's D call of TRBD2 was not tested on the DNA. TRBV12-2 is flagged as a pseudogene. The CDR3 runs 16 residues. The CDR3 region has the DNA TGTGCAAGTCGCCTGGATAGCGGGGGGTCCACGGAGACCCAGTACTTC. This sequence encodes CASRLDSGGSTETQYF.

CDR3 nucleotides: TGTGCCAGCAGTTTTACGGGGAGAGGAAACACCATATATTTT. This encodes CASSFTGRGNTIYF. This chain connects TRBV28 to TRBJ1-3; no firm D call. V was shortened by 3 bases and J by 4 bases, with 10 bases between the two germline ends. In germline, CDR1 is MDHEN, CDR2 SYDVKM. The CDR3 runs to 14 residues.

The chain combines TRBV27 with TRBJ1-2; weak D call: TRBD1 (5 bases). Germline V gives CDR1 MNHEY, CDR2 SMNVEV (reference sequence). The V gene lost 0 bases and the J gene lost 8 bases, with 13 bases spanning the gap. This CDR3 spans 14 amino acids. The CDR3 protein is CASSLSAGRPGYTF. CDR3 coding DNA: TGTGCCAGCAGTTTATCAGCAGGGAGGCCCGGCTACACCTTC.

The chain recombines TRBV9 with TRBJ1-6; D unresolved. Germline loops: CDR1 SGDLS, CDR2 YYNGEE. V was cut by 4 bases and J by 0 bases, with 8 bases left in between. CDR3 length: 15 residues. The CDR3 is CASSPGSSYNSPLHF. CDR3 nucleotides: TGTGCCAGCAGCCCTGGGAGCTCCTATAATTCACCCCTCCACTTT.

This rearrangement joins TRBV27 to TRBJ2-3, with 8 bases matching TRBD1. Germline loops: CDR1 MNHEY, CDR2 SMNVEV (reference sequence). CDR3 length equals 15 residues. With 6 bases clipped from V and 6 bases from J, the junction kept 11 bases outside the gene matches. The CDR3 nucleotides are TGTGCCAGCAGCCTCAGGGGGCGCGATGGGGATACGCAGTATTTT. Encoded protein: CASSLRGRDGDTQYF.